These 30 T cell receptor beta chains were sequenced from one sample in a study of blood T cells in healthy people across ages. PCR was performed a second time for 7 to 11 cycles using a sample-barcoded 5' primer and a J-beta primer mix. TCRdb redid the calling of the 5' RACE reads with MiXCR, one entry per CDR3 protein. The data contain about 720,000 distinct CDR3 sequences, roughly 25% of them seen just once; the ten biggest clones take up under 4.5%. This sample was shared with a second study, whose subject was T cells of mothers and their children.

The material sequenced was blood. The receptors originated from a boy aged 5-17 years in good health.

V usage is TRBV12-3 or TRBV12-4 and J usage is TRBJ2-5; D unclear. The end of the DNA is better explained by TRBJ2-1, so the J call may be wrong. The CDR3 loop spans 12 amino acids. The CDR3 spells CASSPSVGEQFF. The CDR3 DNA sequence: TGTGCCAGCAGCCCCTCGGTAGGTGAGCAGTTCTTC.

The J gene is TRBJ2-4, the V gene TRBV20-1, with TRBD1 identical over 8 bases. The germline V gene encodes CDR1 DFQATT and CDR2 SNEGSKA (reference sequence). The CDR3 length is 13 residues. V lost 2 bases to trimming and J lost 4 bases; unmatched junction nucleotides: 1. In DNA form, the CDR3 reads TGCAGTGCTAGAAGACAGGGGAAAAACATTCAGTACTTC. Its protein product is CSARRQGKNIQYF.

The chain recombines TRBV9 with TRBJ1-4; 7 bases line up with TRBD1. This CDR3 is 17 amino acids long. Unmatched junction bases numbered 12, after V lost 0 bases and J lost 7 bases. Germline V lookup: CDR1 SGDLS, CDR2 YYNGEE. The chain's CDR3 is CASSVGWQGDESEKLFF. In DNA form, the CDR3 reads TGTGCCAGCAGCGTAGGGTGGCAGGGGGATGAAAGTGAAAAACTGTTTTTT.

This clonotype was observed a handful of times. V is TRBV11-2 and J is TRBJ2-5; 12 bases fit TRBD2. V was pared by 0 bases and J by 5 bases, with 7 bases of the junction left unmatched. The germline V gene encodes CDR1 SGHAT and CDR2 FQNNGV. CDR3 length: 17 residues. The CDR3 protein is CASSLDTGLAGKETQYF. The CDR3 bases are TGTGCCAGCAGCTTAGATACAGGACTAGCGGGGAAGGAGACCCAGTACTTC.

The gene calls are TRBV2 and TRBJ2-7; D possibly uses TRBD1 or TRBD2 (5 bases each). This CDR3 is built from 14 residues. Germline CDR1 reads SNHLY; CDR2 reads FYNNEI. V dropped 6 bases and J dropped 6 bases, with 18 bases sitting between them. Here the CDR3 DNA reads TGTGCCAGCAGGCCCCGGGACCTACCCAGCGAGCAGTACTTC. Translating gives CASRPRDLPSEQYF.

The chain combines TRBV5-1 with TRBJ2-3, with TRBD2 as a possible D gene (6 bases). V was pared by 4 bases and J by 11 bases, with 23 bases between. CDR3 length: 15 amino acids. Germline lookup yields CDR1 SGHRS and CDR2 YFSETQ. The CDR3 reads CASSPLGSMIGEQYF. In nucleotides, the CDR3 is TGCGCCAGCAGCCCGCTCGGGAGTATGATCGGGGAGCAGTATTTT.

The rearrangement links TRBV29-1 to TRBJ1-4; D is possibly TRBD1 (6 bases). This CDR3 spans 16 amino acids. Germline assignment: CDR1 SQVTM and CDR2 ANQGSEA. With 3 bases removed from V and 4 bases from J, the gap between germline ends came to 18 bases. Here the CDR3 reads CSVDLPQTGGNEKLFF. In nucleotides, the CDR3 is TGCAGCGTTGATCTCCCTCAGACAGGCGGTAATGAAAAACTGTTTTTT.

There are a few counts of this clonotype. The CDR3 loop reads CASSDLLAGGLYNEQFF. CDR3 bases: TGTGCCAGCAGTGACCTCCTAGCGGGGGGGCTCTACAATGAGCAGTTCTTC. V usage is TRBV2 and J usage is TRBJ2-1; 12 bases are shared with TRBD2. The V gene's germline CDR1 is SNHLY and CDR2 FYNNEI. Trimming removed 3 bases from V and 3 bases from J; junction bases left unmatched: 6. This CDR3 region has 17 residues.

This clonotype was counted only a few times. The DNA of the CDR3 is TGTGCCAGCAGCTTGGCAGGCTCTAATGAAAAACTGTTTTTT. Its translation is CASSLAGSNEKLFF. The chain links TRBV7-2 to TRBJ1-4; D not certain. Trimming took off 3 bases at V and 3 bases at J, with 8 bases between the two ends. The CDR3 sequence is 14 residues long. Per the germline V gene, CDR1 is SGHTA and CDR2 is FQGNSA. The full variable domain, completed using reference TRBV7-2 and TRBJ1-4, is GAGVSQSPSNKVTEKGKDVELRCDPISGHTALYWYRQSLGQGLEFLIYFQGNSAPDKSGLPSDRFSAERTGGSVSTLTIQRTQQEDSAVYLCASSLAGSNEKLFFGSGTQLSVL.

This clonotype was recorded a few times. The chain links TRBV3-1 to TRBJ2-3; D is perhaps TRBD2 (7 bases). The CDR3 totals 16 residues. V was pared by 4 bases and J by 2 bases, with 16 bases between. Germline V gives CDR1 LGHDT, CDR2 YNNKEL (reference sequence). CDR3 bases: TGTGCCAGCAGCCTCCGGGGGGCTAAATCCACAGATACGCAGTATTTT. It is translated as CASSLRGAKSTDTQYF.

This rearrangement joins TRBV12-3 or TRBV12-4 to TRBJ2-5, with TRBD1 identical over 7 bases. The CDR3 runs to 14 residues. The trim removed 6 bases at V and 5 bases at J, leaving 9 bases unmatched. This chain's CDR3 is CASRGDRDNETQYF. The CDR3 region has the DNA TGTGCCAGCAGGGGCGACAGGGATAACGAGACCCAGTACTTC.

Only a few counts were recorded for this clonotype. The chain employs TRBV20-1 and TRBJ1-1; 7 bases agree with TRBD1. This CDR3 is built from 15 residues. CDR1 DFQATT and CDR2 SNEGSKA come from the germline V gene (reference sequence). V was clipped by 6 bases and J by 0 bases; unmatched bases: 10. This chain's CDR3 is CSAGKDGQVNTEAFF. The CDR3 DNA reads as TGCAGTGCCGGAAAGGATGGACAGGTGAACACTGAAGCTTTCTTT.

This clonotype occurred once. The junction shows a germline mismatch at one end, possibly a read error. The chain uses TRBV12-3 or TRBV12-4 and TRBJ2-7, with D possibly called TRBD1 or TRBD2 (6 bases each). CDR3 length equals 14 residues. The CDR3 DNA sequence: TGTGCCAGCAGTTTTGGGGGGCCCTCCTGCGAGCAGTACTTC. Amino acid sequence: CASSFGGPSCEQYF.

The rearrangement links TRBV28 to TRBJ2-1; 12 bases agree with TRBD2. The V gene's germline CDR1 is MDHEN and CDR2 SYDVKM. The CDR3 totals 16 residues. Germline trimming cut 3 bases from V and 5 bases from J; bases unmatched to any gene: 5. CDR3 loop: CASSFLAGGPDNEQFF. Here the CDR3 DNA reads TGTGCCAGCAGTTTTCTAGCGGGAGGGCCGGACAATGAGCAGTTCTTC.

This clonotype was observed a few times. The V gene is TRBV7-2, the J gene TRBJ1-1, with D perhaps TRBD1 (6 bases). Germline CDR1 is SGHTA and CDR2 is FQGNSA. Trimming removed 2 bases at V and 1 base at J, with 11 bases between. This CDR3 is built from 15 residues. Here the CDR3 DNA reads TGTGCCAGCAGCTTACAGGGGCGGGGGAACACTGAAGCTTTCTTT. This encodes CASSLQGRGNTEAFF.

This clonotype came up a few times. The rearrangement uses TRBV7-9 and TRBJ2-5; unclear D gene. V lost 1 base, J lost 5 bases, and 5 bases lay in between. This CDR3 is built from 12 residues. Germline loops: CDR1 SEHNR, CDR2 FQNEAQ (reference sequence). CDR3 in amino acids: CASSLDWETQYF. DNA of the CDR3: TGTGCCAGCAGCTTAGACTGGGAGACCCAGTACTTC.

This clonotype was detected only a few times. The chain uses TRBV6-5 and TRBJ2-5, with D perhaps matching TRBD2 (5 bases). From germline, CDR1 is MNHEY and CDR2 SVGAGI. V lost 4 bases and J lost 1, with 13 bases in between. This CDR3 is built from 15 residues. CDR3 DNA sequence: TGTGCCAGCAGTTGGACGAGGGCCTCCCAAGAGACCCAGTACTTC. Protein: CASSWTRASQETQYF.

This clonotype turned up a few times. The rearrangement links TRBV28 to TRBJ2-1; the match to TRBD1 covers 9 bases. The CDR3 contains 16 residues. Per the germline V gene, CDR1 is MDHEN and CDR2 is SYDVKM. Losses at the gene ends were 2 bases for V and 3 bases for J; bases not matched to a gene: 5. Written as DNA, the CDR3 is TGTGCCAGCAGTTTAACTGGGACAGGGAGCTACAATGAGCAGTTCTTC. Its protein is CASSLTGTGSYNEQFF.

This clonotype has ten or more counts. V and J are TRBV6-1 and TRBJ2-7; D call uncertain. Germline CDR1 is MNHNS and CDR2 is SASEGT. The CDR3 loop spans 16 amino acids. The V end was cut by 3 bases, the J end by 0 bases, with 15 bases between. The CDR3 region has the DNA TGTGCCAGCAGTGAGGTCTTGAGCTGGCTCTCCTACGAGCAGTACTTC. Its translation: CASSEVLSWLSYEQYF.

Only a few counts were recorded for this clonotype. V is TRBV12-3 or TRBV12-4 and J is TRBJ1-1, with D unresolved. The V end was cut by 7 bases, the J end by 4 bases, with 13 bases between. CDR3 length: 13 amino acids. Written as DNA, the CDR3 is TGTGCCAGCACTGCAACGGGAGGCACTGAAGCTTTCTTT. Translated, it gives CASTATGGTEAFF.

This clonotype was observed a few times. This sequence joins TRBV4-3 and TRBJ2-1; D is possibly TRBD2 (5 bases). Per the germline V gene, CDR1 is LGHNA and CDR2 is YSLEER. The CDR3 extends over 14 amino acids. The V end was cut by 3 bases, the J end by 6 bases, with 12 bases between. In DNA, the CDR3 is TGCGCCAGCAGCCATTTGCCAGCGGCCAATGAGCAGTTCTTC. It encodes CASSHLPAANEQFF.

The gene calls are TRBV4-2 and TRBJ1-2; a possible D gene is TRBD1 (5 bases). The CDR3 is made up of 12 amino acids. The V end was cut by 3 bases, the J end by 8 bases, with 10 bases between. CDR1 is LGHNA and CDR2 is YNFKEQ in the germline V gene. CDR3 coding DNA: TGTGCCAGCAGCCAGGGGCCCATGGGCTACACCTTC. This translates into CASSQGPMGYTF.

The chain employs TRBV7-9 and TRBJ2-5; a weak D match, TRBD1 (6 bases). The CDR3 contains 14 residues. V gave up 4 bases and J gave up 1 base, with 10 bases separating them. The V gene's germline CDR1 is SEHNR and CDR2 FQNEAQ (reference sequence). This chain's CDR3 is CASSSTRGQETQYF. The CDR3 bases are TGTGCCAGCAGCTCGACCAGGGGCCAAGAGACCCAGTACTTC.

The J gene is TRBJ2-3, the V gene TRBV2; 8 positions agree with TRBD2. V was clipped by 2 bases and J by 2 bases; unmatched bases: 3. The CDR3 runs to 15 residues. CDR1 SNHLY and CDR2 FYNNEI come from the germline V gene. The CDR3 sequence is CASSEKRGYTDTQYF. The CDR3 nucleotides are TGTGCCAGCAGTGAAAAGCGGGGGTACACAGATACGCAGTATTTT.

This clonotype occurred a few times. The chain has TRBV28 and TRBJ2-2; TRBD2 is a possible D gene (5 bases). Trimming pared 6 bases from V and 6 bases from J, leaving 17 bases between. CDR1 is MDHEN and CDR2 is SYDVKM in the germline V gene. The CDR3 covers 15 residues. The CDR3 sequence: CASRSTGIRPGELFF. The CDR3 DNA sequence: TGTGCCAGCAGGTCGACGGGGATACGGCCCGGGGAGCTGTTTTTT.

The V call is TRBV15, the J call TRBJ2-5; 9 nucleotides align to TRBD1. The CDR3 has 13 residues. Germline trimming cut 5 bases from V and 5 bases from J; bases unmatched to any gene: 3. The germline gives CDR1 LNHNV, CDR2 YYDKDF (reference sequence). The CDR3 protein is CATSYGQGETQYF. In nucleotides, the CDR3 is TGTGCCACCAGCTACGGACAGGGGGAGACCCAGTACTTC.

The chain links TRBV5-6 to TRBJ2-2; D is unclear. CDR1 is SGHDT, CDR2 YYEEEE, per germline. Trimming shortened V by 7 bases and J by 0 bases, and 10 bases separated the two germline ends. CDR3 size: 14 residues. The CDR3 DNA reads as TGTGCCAGCGGGCGGCTAACGAACACCGGGGAGCTGTTTTTT. Residues: CASGRLTNTGELFF.

The V gene is TRBV5-1, the J gene TRBJ2-3; D is ambiguous. Trimming took off 2 bases at V and 4 bases at J, with 11 bases between the two ends. CDR1 SGHRS and CDR2 YFSETQ come from the germline V gene. The CDR3 is made up of 14 amino acids. CDR3 residues: CASSFGDPPDTQYF. CDR3 DNA: TGCGCCAGCAGCTTCGGCGATCCGCCAGATACGCAGTATTTT.

This clonotype was seen only a few times. The rearrangement links TRBV7-3 to TRBJ2-1; D unclear. The V gene's germline CDR1 is SGHTA and CDR2 FQGTGA. V shed 1 base and J shed 3 bases, with 13 bases lying between them. This CDR3 spans 16 amino acids. This CDR3 reads CASSLKSGVFYNEQFF. The CDR3 DNA is TGTGCCAGCAGCTTAAAAAGTGGGGTCTTCTACAATGAGCAGTTCTTC. The whole variable domain, remainder taken from reference TRBV7-3 and TRBJ2-1, is GAGVSQTPSNKVTEKGKYVELRCDPISGHTALYWYRQSLGQGPEFLIYFQGTGAADDSGLPNDRFFAVRPEGSVSTLKIQRTERGDSAVYLCASSLKSGVFYNEQFFGPGTRLTVL.

This clonotype has just a few counts. The chain combines TRBV6-2 or TRBV6-3 with TRBJ2-3; 8 nucleotides agree with TRBD2. The CDR3 consists of 16 residues. With 0 bases clipped from V and 6 bases from J, the junction kept 8 bases outside the gene matches. The germline gives CDR1 MNHEY, CDR2 SVGEGT. This CDR3 is CASSYSIREGLDTQYF. In DNA form, the CDR3 reads TGTGCCAGCAGTTACTCGATCCGGGAGGGCCTGGATACGCAGTATTTT.